Listed below are T cell receptor beta chains from one sample, sequenced in a study of blood T cell repertoires in COVID-19. Clones were read by immunoSEQ multiplex PCR, and TCRdb kept only the in-frame ones, dropping some. Of 100,000 to 150,000 clones detected, 60% to 85% appear once; the ten largest clones hold under 1%. Sequencing was done on a sample of peripheral blood. The receptor set was obtained from a human donor with acute or convalescent COVID-19. The donor label of this sample is uncertain. CDR3s include the opening cysteine and the closing phenylalanine or tryptophan. D genes are given only for firm matches. The listing skips clone size in some rows; elsewhere it reads once, few, many or a size class.

d_gene: TRBD1; abundance: .; j_gene: TRBJ2-3; len: 16; v_gene: TRBV5-1; CDR3aa: CASSDPPDRGRDTQYF; CDR3nt: TGCGCCAGCAGTGATCCCCCGGACAGGGGGCGAGATACGCAGTATTTT
d_gene: TRBD2; abundance: .; j_gene: TRBJ2-3; len: 15; v_gene: TRBV7-8; CDR3aa: CASSLELAGADTQYF; CDR3nt: TGTGCCAGCAGCTTAGAATTAGCGGGGGCAGATACGCAGTATTTT
d_gene: .; abundance: .; j_gene: TRBJ2-1; len: 15; v_gene: TRBV7-9; CDR3aa: CASSFAGRGFNEQFF; CDR3nt: TGTGCCAGCAGCTTTGCCGGCAGGGGATTTAATGAGCAGTTCTTC
d_gene: .; abundance: .; j_gene: TRBJ1-2; len: 10; v_gene: TRBV6-5; CDR3aa: CASRDYGYTF; CDR3nt: TGTGCCAGCCGGGACTATGGCTACACCTTC
d_gene: .; abundance: .; j_gene: TRBJ2-4; len: 19; v_gene: TRBV19; CDR3aa: CASSISADSIVVAKNIQYF; CDR3nt: TGTGCCAGTAGTATTTCAGCAGATAGCATCGTCGTAGCCAAAAACATTCAGTACTTC
d_gene: TRBD1; abundance: .; j_gene: TRBJ2-7; len: 15; v_gene: TRBV30; CDR3aa: CAWKNPGQGNHEQYF; CDR3nt: TGTGCCTGGAAGAATCCGGGACAGGGGAACCACGAGCAGTACTTC
d_gene: .; abundance: .; j_gene: TRBJ1-5; len: 14; v_gene: TRBV5-8; CDR3aa: CASSPGYSNQPQHF; CDR3nt: TGTGCCAGCAGTCCAGGGTATAGCAATCAGCCCCAGCATTTT
d_gene: TRBD1; abundance: .; j_gene: TRBJ1-3; len: 15; v_gene: TRBV6-6; CDR3aa: CASSSRDSYGNTIYF; CDR3nt: TGTGCCAGCAGTTCCAGGGACAGCTATGGAAACACCATATATTTT
d_gene: TRBD1; abundance: .; j_gene: TRBJ2-3; len: 17; v_gene: TRBV24-1; CDR3aa: CATSDSRDRAWTDTQYF; CDR3nt: TGTGCCACCAGTGATTCTAGGGACAGGGCCTGGACAGATACGCAGTATTTT
d_gene: .; abundance: .; j_gene: TRBJ2-2; len: 17; v_gene: TRBV7-8; CDR3aa: CASSKTIRGIDTGELFF; CDR3nt: TGTGCCAGCAGCAAAACCATTAGGGGAATAGACACCGGGGAGCTGTTTTTT
d_gene: TRBD1; abundance: .; j_gene: TRBJ1-5; len: 18; v_gene: TRBV19; CDR3aa: CASRQRGQGGYSNQPQHF; CDR3nt: TGTGCCAGTAGACAGAGAGGACAGGGAGGTTATAGCAATCAGCCCCAGCATTTT
d_gene: .; abundance: .; j_gene: TRBJ1-6; len: 13; v_gene: TRBV30; CDR3aa: CAGQGNYNSPLHF; CDR3nt: TGTGCCGGTCAGGGGAATTATAATTCACCCCTCCACTTT
d_gene: .; abundance: .; j_gene: TRBJ1-5; len: 13; v_gene: TRBV12-3/TRBV12-4; CDR3aa: CASSSRSNQPQHF; CDR3nt: TGTGCCAGCAGTTCCCGGAGCAATCAGCCCCAGCATTTT
d_gene: .; abundance: .; j_gene: TRBJ1-1; len: 13; v_gene: TRBV6-5; CDR3aa: CASSYSWSAEAFF; CDR3nt: TGTGCCAGCAGTTACTCTTGGTCGGCTGAAGCTTTCTTT
d_gene: .; abundance: .; j_gene: TRBJ1-1; len: 13; v_gene: TRBV10-1; CDR3aa: CASSERWSGEAFF; CDR3nt: TGCGCCAGCAGTGAGAGGTGGTCAGGAGAAGCTTTCTTT
d_gene: .; abundance: once; j_gene: TRBJ2-2; len: 13; v_gene: TRBV6-5; CDR3aa: CASRPTGSGELFF; CDR3nt: TGTGCCAGCAGGCCAACAGGGTCCGGGGAGCTGTTTTTT
d_gene: .; abundance: few; j_gene: TRBJ1-2; len: 15; v_gene: TRBV6-5; CDR3aa: CASSYQDSPNYGYTF; CDR3nt: TGTGCCAGCAGTTACCAGGACAGTCCTAACTATGGCTACACCTTC
d_gene: .; abundance: once; j_gene: TRBJ2-1; len: 14; v_gene: TRBV3-1/TRBV3-2; CDR3aa: CASSQEGAGSEQFF; CDR3nt: TGTGCCAGCAGCCAAGAAGGCGCAGGTAGTGAGCAGTTCTTC
d_gene: .; abundance: once; j_gene: TRBJ1-1; len: 13; v_gene: TRBV7-2; CDR3aa: CASSLFSASEAFF; CDR3nt: TGTGCCAGCAGCTTATTTTCTGCGTCTGAAGCTTTCTTT
d_gene: TRBD2; abundance: once; j_gene: TRBJ2-3; len: 14; v_gene: TRBV6-5; CDR3aa: CASTHGRRGDTQYF; CDR3nt: TGTGCCAGCACCCACGGACGGCGGGGGGATACGCAGTATTTT
d_gene: TRBD2; abundance: .; j_gene: TRBJ2-3; len: 17; v_gene: TRBV11-3; CDR3aa: CASSPGLARGSTDTQYF; CDR3nt: TGTGCCAGCAGCCCGGGACTAGCGAGGGGGAGCACAGATACGCAGTATTTT
d_gene: .; abundance: .; j_gene: TRBJ1-2; len: 13; v_gene: TRBV5-4; CDR3aa: CATHRGGTYGYTF; CDR3nt: TGTGCCACCCACCGGGGGGGGACATATGGCTACACCTTC
d_gene: TRBD1; abundance: .; j_gene: TRBJ1-5; len: 16; v_gene: TRBV12-5; CDR3aa: CASGLNLGTGREPQHF; CDR3nt: TGTGCTAGTGGCCTGAACCTAGGGACAGGGCGGGAGCCCCAGCATTTT
d_gene: TRBD1; abundance: .; j_gene: TRBJ2-1; len: 15; v_gene: TRBV9; CDR3aa: CASSGGQGSYNEQFF; CDR3nt: TGTGCCAGCAGCGGGGGACAGGGGTCCTACAATGAGCAGTTCTTC
d_gene: .; abundance: .; j_gene: TRBJ2-7; len: 13; v_gene: TRBV29-1; CDR3aa: CSARGLVSYEQYF; CDR3nt: TGCAGCGCCAGGGGTCTTGTCTCCTACGAGCAGTACTTC
d_gene: .; abundance: .; j_gene: TRBJ2-2; len: 14; v_gene: TRBV10-2; CDR3aa: CASNPRAASGELFF; CDR3nt: TGCGCCAGCAATCCTCGAGCCGCTAGCGGGGAGCTGTTTTTT